One sample yielded the 20 T cell receptor beta chains listed below, sequenced in a study of T cells after yellow fever vaccination. Each CDR3 protein is one row after TCRdb ran MiXCR on the 5' RACE reads. Seen here are 250,000 to 350,000 distinct CDR3 sequences, around 6.8% observed once, and the top ten hold roughly a sixth. Specimen: PBMCs, collected about 49 days after the first yellow fever vaccination. The receptors shown here come from a man younger than 35 who received the YFV17D yellow fever vaccine.

The V gene is TRBV6-1, the J gene TRBJ2-7; D remains ambiguous. This CDR3 has 15 amino acids. With 0 bases removed from V and 3 bases from J, the gap between germline ends came to 12 bases. Looked up from germline, CDR1 is MNHNS and CDR2 is SASEGT. The CDR3 loop reads CASSEAQSSYYEQYF. DNA of the CDR3: TGTGCCAGCAGTGAAGCTCAGAGTTCCTACTACGAGCAGTACTTC.

This chain uses TRBV7-6 with TRBJ2-5; no clear D. V was clipped by 5 bases and J by 3 bases, with 13 bases between them. The germline V gene has CDR1 SGHVS and CDR2 FNYEAQ. This CDR3 is 14 amino acids long. CDR3 DNA: TGTGCCAGCAGCCCAAACTACCCTAAAGAGACCCAGTACTTC. Its protein product is CASSPNYPKETQYF.

The V call is TRBV20-1, the J call TRBJ1-2; D uncertain. Looked up from germline, CDR1 is DFQATT and CDR2 is SNEGSKA (reference sequence). V was trimmed by 0 bases and J by 4 bases, leaving 12 bases between them. The CDR3 is 14 amino acids. The CDR3 region is CSARDPLRVYGYTF. DNA for the CDR3: TGCAGTGCTAGAGACCCCCTCCGGGTCTATGGCTACACCTTC.

This clonotype was seen only a few times. Here the CDR3 reads CSARDRTNYGYTF. The CDR3 nucleotides are TGCAGTGCTAGAGACAGGACTAACTATGGCTACACCTTC. This chain uses TRBV20-1 with TRBJ1-2, with D uncertain. CDR1 is DFQATT, CDR2 SNEGSKA, per germline (reference sequence). This CDR3 is built from 13 residues. V lost 0 bases to trimming and J lost 0 bases, with 5 bases between them.

The V and J genes are TRBV10-3 and TRBJ1-5; D call uncertain. CDR1 ENHRY and CDR2 SYGVKD come from the germline V gene. CDR3 length: 14 residues. Trimming took off 2 bases at V and 4 bases at J, with 9 bases between the two ends. This CDR3 reads CAISERTGNQPQHF. The CDR3 DNA reads TGTGCCATCAGTGAGAGGACGGGGAATCAGCCCCAGCATTTT.

The chain is built from TRBV20-1 and TRBJ2-1; 8 nucleotides match TRBD2. The CDR3 consists of 14 residues. Germline CDR1 reads DFQATT; CDR2 reads SNEGSKA (reference sequence). The V segment lost 7 bases and the J segment 4 bases; nucleotides outside the gene matches: 9. For the CDR3, the DNA is TGCAGTGGGAGGGGAGCGGGGGTTTACAATGAGCAGTTCTTC. It translates to CSGRGAGVYNEQFF.

The rearrangement joins TRBV29-1 to TRBJ2-5; TRBD2 matches 8 bases. Trimming cost V 1 base and J 4 bases; bases outside gene matches: 2. This CDR3 is 13 amino acids long. In germline, CDR1 is SQVTM, CDR2 ANQGSEA. The CDR3 is CSVEVAGTETQYF. In nucleotides, the CDR3 is TGCAGCGTTGAAGTAGCGGGGACAGAGACCCAGTACTTC.

This clonotype was found many times. The genes are TRBV20-1 and TRBJ2-5; D is perhaps TRBD2 (5 bases). This CDR3 spans 14 amino acids. Germline CDR1 is DFQATT and CDR2 is SNEGSKA (reference sequence). V was clipped by 1 base and J by 6 bases, with 15 bases between them. CDR3 in amino acids: CSARVALALQTQYF. DNA of the CDR3: TGCAGTGCTAGAGTTGCTCTAGCACTACAGACCCAGTACTTC.

The chain has TRBV25-1 and TRBJ2-5; either TRBD1 or TRBD2 may fit D (5 bases each). CDR3 length: 15 amino acids. Germline V gene data show CDR1 as MGHDK and CDR2 as SYGVNS. V was trimmed by 8 bases and J by 5 bases, leaving 21 bases between them. The DNA for the CDR3 is TGTGCCAGCGGTCTGGGGCTCGGGGTCGGTGAGACCCAGTACTTC. Translated: CASGLGLGVGETQYF.

The V call is TRBV6-1, the J call TRBJ1-5; D is ambiguous. The germline V and J ends were trimmed by 10 bases and 4 bases, with 23 bases remaining between them. Germline CDR1 is MNHNS and CDR2 is SASEGT. This CDR3 is built from 16 residues. The CDR3 region has the DNA TGTGCCAACAGACCATCAGTGCTGGGCGATAATCAGCCCCAGCATTTT. Translating gives CANRPSVLGDNQPQHF.

This clonotype was recorded many times. The rearrangement links TRBV7-9 to TRBJ2-7; 9 bases align to TRBD1. The junction had 5 bases not matched to a gene; V was cut back by 2 bases and J by 9 bases. The germline gives CDR1 SEHNR, CDR2 FQNEAQ (reference sequence). CDR3 length: 13 residues. CDR3 protein: CASSLSGQGRQYV. CDR3 coding DNA: TGTGCCAGCAGCTTATCGGGACAGGGACGGCAGTACGTC.

This clonotype was counted many times. The chain carries TRBV5-1 and TRBJ2-1; a possible D gene is TRBD2 (5 bases). Germline V gives CDR1 SGHRS, CDR2 YFSETQ. V lost 2 bases and J 8 bases, leaving 20 bases between the germline ends. The CDR3 contains 16 residues. CDR3 sequence: CASSLDTPRGKYEQFF. The CDR3 nucleotides are TGCGCCAGCAGCTTAGACACGCCCCGGGGAAAATATGAGCAGTTCTTC.

This clonotype has at least ten counts. The V call is TRBV6-6, the J call TRBJ1-1; D is unresolved. Germline loops: CDR1 MNHNY, CDR2 SVGAGI (reference sequence). The CDR3 loop spans 13 amino acids. V was shortened by 6 bases and J by 0 bases, with 8 bases between the two germline ends. The CDR3 is CASSPPMNTEAFF. CDR3 bases: TGTGCCAGCAGCCCTCCCATGAACACTGAAGCTTTCTTT.

This chain joins TRBV23-1 and TRBJ2-7; D not certain. Being an ORF, TRBV23-1 has a function that is uncertain. The CDR3 totals 12 residues. V was shortened by 4 bases and J by 5 bases, with 9 bases between the two germline ends. The CDR3 here is CASSLHGHEQYV. The CDR3 nucleotides read TGCGCCAGCAGTCTCCATGGACACGAGCAGTACGTC.

This rearrangement joins TRBV4-3 to TRBJ2-7, with D maybe TRBD2 (6 bases). This CDR3 comprises 17 residues. V lost 0 bases to trimming and J lost 5 bases, with 20 bases between them. Germline V CDR1 and CDR2: LGHNA, YSLEER. The CDR3 DNA reads as TGCGCCAGCAGCCAAGAACCCCCAGGCGGGGAACTCCACGAGCAGTACTTC. This encodes CASSQEPPGGELHEQYF.

This chain's CDR3 is CASSYSGGGMYEQYV. CDR3 bases: TGTGCCAGCAGTTACAGTGGCGGGGGAATGTACGAGCAGTACGTC. This chain links TRBV6-5 with TRBJ2-7; TRBD2 matches at 7 bases. The CDR3 is made up of 15 amino acids. The V gene's germline CDR1 is MNHEY and CDR2 SVGAGI. The V gene end was trimmed by 2 bases and the J gene end by 4 bases; junction bases not matched to a gene: 8.

As to this clonotype: The conserved phenylalanine or tryptophan is not found at the CDR3 terminus, so this likely reflects a read error. V and J are TRBV6-5 and TRBJ1-1; D is possibly TRBD1 (5 bases). V lost 2 bases to trimming and J lost 2 bases, with 9 bases between them. The CDR3 is 14 amino acids. Per germline, CDR1 MNHEY and CDR2 SVGAGI. CDR3 amino acids: CASSYPGINTEAFY. DNA for the CDR3: TGTGCCAGCAGTTACCCAGGGATAAACACTGAAGCTTTCTAT.

This clonotype came up many times. The gene calls are TRBV20-1 and TRBJ2-3; D gene uncertain. The V gene's germline CDR1 is DFQATT and CDR2 SNEGSKA (reference sequence). CDR3 size: 11 residues. Trimming removed 3 bases at V and 6 bases at J, with 7 bases between. For the CDR3, the DNA is TGCAGTGCTAGGTTTAGTGATACGCAGTATTTT. Amino acids: CSARFSDTQYF.

This clonotype was found many times. The J gene is TRBJ2-4, the V gene TRBV7-8; either TRBD1 or TRBD2 may fit D (5 bases each). Trimming shortened V by 0 bases and J by 0 bases, and 9 bases separated the two germline ends. The CDR3 has 16 amino acids. Germline V gene data show CDR1 as SGHVS and CDR2 as FQNEAQ. The CDR3 bases are TGTGCCAGCAGCTTAGCGAGGGACCTAGCCAAAAACATTCAGTACTTC. Protein: CASSLARDLAKNIQYF.

This clonotype has at least ten counts. V usage is TRBV10-3 and J usage is TRBJ2-3; 12 bases are shared with TRBD2. This CDR3 comprises 20 residues. V dropped 0 bases and J dropped 3; count of bases not matched to a gene: 13. CDR1 is ENHRY, CDR2 SYGVKD, per germline. CDR3 coding DNA: TGTGCCATCAGTGAGTCCCCCACGACGACTAGCGGGGGCTATACAGATACGCAGTATTTT. It encodes CAISESPTTTSGGYTDTQYF.